The 19 T cell receptor beta chains reported below all come from one sample, sequenced in a study of blood T cell repertoires in COVID-19. The assay was immunoSEQ multiplex PCR, and TCRdb's table has in-frame clones only and misses some. This table holds about 210,000 clones, 80% to 90% found once. Sequenced: peripheral blood. The receptors derive from an elderly woman with acute or convalescent COVID-19.

Only a few counts were recorded for this clone. The chain carries TRBV9 and TRBJ1-5; D is unresolved. The CDR3 extends over 13 amino acids. CDR1 SGDLS and CDR2 YYNGEE come from the germline V gene. Between the trimmed V and J ends, which lost 0 bases and 4 bases, there was a span of 5 bases. The CDR3 here is CASSVALNQPQHF. The DNA of the CDR3 is TGTGCCAGCAGCGTAGCTTTAAATCAGCCCCAGCATTTT.

The chain employs TRBV7-9 and TRBJ1-4, with no clear D. Per the germline V gene, CDR1 is SEHNR and CDR2 is FQNEAQ (reference sequence). The CDR3 length is 16 residues. V lost 2 bases, J lost 7 bases, and 17 bases lay in between. The CDR3 DNA reads as TGTGCCAGCAGCTTATGGGCCTCAACGGAGGGTGAAAAACTGTTTTTT. Encoded protein: CASSLWASTEGEKLFF.

This clone has a single count. The chain uses TRBV2 and TRBJ1-4; unclear D gene. The CDR3 length is 12 residues. Germline V gene data show CDR1 as SNHLY and CDR2 as FYNNEI. The V end lost 3 bases, the J end lost 8 bases, and 7 bases lay between the germline ends. This chain's CDR3 is CASSEEAEKLFF. Here the CDR3 DNA reads TGTGCCAGCAGTGAGGAGGCAGAAAAACTGTTTTTT.

The V call is TRBV28, the J call TRBJ2-7; 8 bases map to TRBD2. CDR3 size: 14 residues. Trimming cost V 5 bases and J 0 bases; bases outside gene matches: 3. From germline, CDR1 is MDHEN and CDR2 SYDVKM. The CDR3 loop reads CASSSGGSSYEQYF. CDR3 coding DNA: TGTGCCAGCAGTAGCGGGGGCAGCTCCTACGAGCAGTACTTC.

The rearrangement links TRBV29-1 to TRBJ2-7; 8 positions match TRBD1. This CDR3 has 12 residues. V gave up 7 bases and J gave up 3 bases; unmatched junction bases: 5. The germline V gene encodes CDR1 SQVTM and CDR2 ANQGSEA. This CDR3 reads CSAGDRLYEQYF. Here the CDR3 DNA reads TGCAGCGCCGGGGACAGGCTCTACGAGCAGTACTTC.

The J gene is TRBJ2-7, the V gene TRBV18; 13 nucleotides line up with TRBD2. The V segment lost 2 bases and the J segment 0 bases; nucleotides outside the gene matches: 10. CDR3 length: 19 residues. The germline V gene encodes CDR1 KGHSH and CDR2 LQKENI. CDR3 bases: TGTGCCAGCTCACCATTACCCTTGACTAGCGGGAGGTTCTCCTACGAGCAGTACTTC. This gives the protein CASSPLPLTSGRFSYEQYF.

This clone was recorded only once. The genes are TRBV14 and TRBJ1-3; no clear D. This CDR3 has 14 residues. Germline lookup yields CDR1 SGHDN and CDR2 FVKESK. V lost 0 bases to trimming and J lost 3 bases, with 6 bases between them. DNA for the CDR3: TGTGCCAGCAGCCAAGACTACGGTGGAAACACCATATATTTT. It specifies CASSQDYGGNTIYF.

Notes on this clone: Distinct nucleotide sequences in the sample also encode this CDR3. The chain recombines TRBV11-2 with TRBJ2-1; 7 bases match TRBD2. J gave up 4 bases and V 2 bases, and 5 bases lay outside the gene matches. Germline CDR1 reads SGHAT; CDR2 reads FQNNGV. The CDR3 totals 15 residues. DNA for the CDR3: TGTGCCAGCAGCTTAATCCTAGCGGCTTACAATGAGCAGTTCTTC. Translating it yields CASSLILAAYNEQFF.

The chain employs TRBV7-4 and TRBJ1-6; TRBD1 matches 7 bases. V dropped 5 bases and J dropped 5; count of bases not matched to a gene: 12. The germline V gene encodes CDR1 SGHVT and CDR2 SQSDAQ. The CDR3 has 17 amino acids. CDR3 in DNA: TGTGCCAGCAGCGAGGTCCTGGCCGGGACAGATAATTCACCCCTCCACTTT. Encoded protein: CASSEVLAGTDNSPLHF.

This clone was recorded only once. The chain uses TRBV18 and TRBJ1-5; 10 bases align to TRBD1. V was pared by 3 bases and J by 5 bases, with 4 bases of the junction left unmatched. Germline CDR1 and CDR2: KGHSH and LQKENI. This CDR3 has 15 residues. The CDR3 here is CASSPGDRGDQPQHF. The CDR3 nucleotides read TGTGCCAGCTCACCTGGGGACAGGGGAGATCAGCCCCAGCATTTT.

The chain couples TRBV6-5 to TRBJ2-1, with 10 positions matching TRBD2. Germline loops: CDR1 MNHEY, CDR2 SVGAGI. CDR3 length: 15 residues. J lost 6 bases, V lost 6 bases, and 8 bases had no gene match. The chain's CDR3 is CASSNLAGAVNEQFF. Written as DNA, the CDR3 is TGTGCCAGCAGCAACCTAGCGGGAGCCGTCAATGAGCAGTTCTTC.

The gene calls are TRBV11-3 and TRBJ2-1; D possibly corresponds to TRBD2 (5 bases). Germline V gene data show CDR1 as SGHNT and CDR2 as YENEEA. The CDR3 is made up of 13 amino acids. Deletions cut 5 bases from V and 0 bases from J, with 5 bases between. This CDR3 is CASSTSSYNEQFF. The DNA for the CDR3 is TGTGCCAGCAGCACTAGCTCCTACAATGAGCAGTTCTTC.

The J gene is TRBJ2-2, the V gene TRBV6-5; D is ambiguous. CDR1 is MNHEY, CDR2 SVGAGI, per germline. This CDR3 comprises 12 residues. Trimming removed 7 bases from V and 5 bases from J, with 8 bases in between. The CDR3 loop reads CASTSLTGELFF. In DNA, the CDR3 is TGTGCCAGCACTAGTTTGACCGGGGAGCTGTTTTTT.

The chain combines TRBV18 with TRBJ2-4; 13 bases align to TRBD2. V lost 3 bases to trimming and J lost 0 bases; unmatched junction nucleotides: 14. CDR1 and CDR2 from the germline V gene are KGHSH and LQKENI. The CDR3 has 21 amino acids. In nucleotides, the CDR3 is TGTGCCAGCTCACCGTATCCAGCCGGGACTAGCGGGACGATAGCCAAAAACATTCAGTACTTC. This translates into CASSPYPAGTSGTIAKNIQYF. Looking up the rest from reference TRBV18 and TRBJ2-4 gives the full variable domain: NAGVMQNPRHLVRRRGQEARLRCSPMKGHSHVYWYRQLPEEGLKFMVYLQKENIIDESGMPKERFSAEFPKEGPSILRIQQVVRGDSAAYFCASSPYPAGTSGTIAKNIQYFGAGTRLSVL.

In its sample, this clone was seen a few times. The chain combines TRBV7-9 with TRBJ2-3; 9 bases line up with TRBD1. CDR1 is SEHNR, CDR2 FQNEAQ, per germline (reference sequence). Trimming removed 5 bases from V and 6 bases from J; junction bases left unmatched: 6. The CDR3 spans 14 residues. The CDR3 reads CASSLGQGRDTQYF. The CDR3 DNA reads TGTGCCAGCAGCCTCGGACAGGGGAGGGATACGCAGTATTTT.

V and J are TRBV7-9 and TRBJ1-1; no firm D call. CDR1 and CDR2 (germline): SEHNR, FQNEAQ (reference sequence). With 2 bases removed from V and 5 bases from J, the gap between germline ends came to 12 bases. This CDR3 spans 14 amino acids. The CDR3 coding sequence is TGTGCCAGCAGCTTAACAGTGAGCGGGACTGAAGCTTTCTTT. This gives the protein CASSLTVSGTEAFF.

The chain uses TRBV3-1 (or the pseudogene TRBV3-2) and TRBJ1-5; D call uncertain. Trimming took 0 bases from V and 6 from J, leaving 6 bases between them. Germline values: CDR1 LGHDT, CDR2 YNNKEL (reference sequence). The CDR3 length is 13 residues. CDR3 bases: TGTGCCAGCAGCCAAGATCGGGTTCAGCCCCAGCATTTT. This translates into CASSQDRVQPQHF.

This clone appeared a single time. One junction end disagrees with the germline gene, perhaps due to a read error. This chain joins TRBV5-4 and TRBJ1-2; 8 bases line up with TRBD1. Germline loops: CDR1 SGHNT, CDR2 YYREEE (reference sequence). The CDR3 contains 14 residues. In DNA, the CDR3 is TGTGCCAGCAGCACCCCGGACAGGGACTACGGCTACACCTTC. It codes for CASSTPDRDYGYTF.

The chain has TRBV19 and TRBJ2-3; 7 bases are shared with TRBD2. The length of the CDR3 is 14 residues. Unmatched junction bases numbered 7, after V lost 7 bases and J lost 3 bases. Per germline, CDR1 LNHDA and CDR2 SQIVND (reference sequence). The CDR3 DNA is TGTGCCAGTAAGGGCGGGAGCTATACAGATACGCAGTATTTT. Translated, it gives CASKGGSYTDTQYF. Looking up the rest from reference TRBV19 and TRBJ2-3 gives the full variable domain: DGGITQSPKYLFRKEGQNVTLSCEQNLNHDAMYWYRQDPGQGLRLIYYSQIVNDFQKGDIAEGYSVSREKKESFPLTVTSAQKNPTAFYLCASKGGSYTDTQYFGPGTRLTVL.